These T cell receptor beta chains were read from a single sample in a study of blood T cell repertoires in COVID-19. Profiled with immunoSEQ multiplex PCR; TCRdb holds only in-frame clones, not every one. The sample holds more than 60,000 clones, roughly 84% seen once. Input material: peripheral blood. These receptors all stem from a man in his forties or fifties with acute or convalescent COVID-19. CDR3s include the opening cysteine and the closing phenylalanine or tryptophan. The D gene is left open where the match is weak. Size tells how often a clone was seen (once, few, many) or the class of an expanded clone, and some rows leave it out.

TRBV2	NA	TRBJ2-1	TRBD2	CASAKTSGGGYNEQFF	TGTGCCAGCGCGAAGACTAGCGGGGGGGGTTACAATGAGCAGTTCTTC
TRBV6-2/TRBV6-3	NA	TRBJ2-2	TRBD2	CASSVGGLVNTGELFF	TGTGCCAGCAGTGTGGGGGGACTAGTCAACACCGGGGAGCTGTTTTTT
TRBV6-5	NA	TRBJ1-3	NA	CASSRGGAIYF	TGTGCCAGCAGTAGAGGGGGAGCCATATATTTT
TRBV28	NA	TRBJ1-1	NA	CASSLDQGGVTEAFF	TGTGCCAGCAGTTTAGATCAGGGAGGTGTCACTGAAGCTTTCTTT
TRBV10-2	few	TRBJ2-5	NA	CASSEIEERSQYF	TGCGCCAGCAGTGAAATTGAAGAGAGGTCCCAGTACTTC
TRBV9	NA	TRBJ2-2	NA	CASAGYSTGELFF	TGTGCCAGCGCGGGGTATAGCACCGGGGAGCTGTTTTTT
TRBV7-2	NA	TRBJ2-1	TRBD2	CASSAGSGGNYNEQFF	TGTGCCAGCAGCGCGGGTAGCGGGGGGAATTACAATGAGCAGTTCTTC
TRBV27	NA	TRBJ1-6	TRBD1	CASSPLLPGQGLNSPLHF	TGTGCCAGCAGTCCACTCCTACCGGGACAGGGCTTAAATTCACCCCTCCACTTT
TRBV30	NA	TRBJ1-2	NA	CAWAPGQGRGYTF	TGTGCCTGGGCGCCAGGGCAAGGAAGGGGCTACACCTTC
TRBV6-5	NA	TRBJ2-1	NA	CASSSPINEQFF	TGTGCCAGCAGTTCTCCTATCAATGAGCAGTTCTTC
TRBV6-6	NA	TRBJ2-7	NA	CASSLGQYEQYF	TGTGCCAGCAGTCTTGGGCAGTACGAGCAGTACTTC
TRBV23-1	once	TRBJ2-1	TRBD1	CASSNSGQGSIEQFF	TGCGCCAGCAGTAACTCGGGACAGGGATCGATTGAGCAGTTCTTC
TRBV7-9	NA	TRBJ1-5	NA	CASTQWTNSANQPQHF	TGTGCCAGCACCCAGTGGACAAACTCGGCCAATCAGCCCCAGCATTTT
TRBV27	NA	TRBJ2-3	NA	CASSFSLLEGRGRDTQYF	TGTGCCAGCAGTTTCTCTCTTCTGGAGGGACGCGGGCGGGATACGCAGTATTTT
TRBV12-5	NA	TRBJ1-2	NA	CASGPGSAYGYTF	TGTGCTAGTGGTCCGGGGAGCGCCTATGGCTACACCTTC
TRBV5-1	medium-sized	TRBJ1-1	NA	CASLGGIGSGTTEAFF	TGCGCCAGCTTGGGGGGTATAGGGTCTGGGACGACTGAAGCTTTCTTT
TRBV15	NA	TRBJ2-7	TRBD1	CATSRDRGTGGNEQYF	TGTGCCACCAGCAGAGATCGAGGGACAGGGGGTAACGAGCAGTACTTC
TRBV6-5	NA	TRBJ2-7	NA	CASSYPTSNVTYEQYF	TGTGCCAGCAGTTACCCGACAAGCAATGTTACCTACGAGCAGTACTTC
TRBV10-1	NA	TRBJ2-1	TRBD2	CASSGGLAGAYEQFF	TGCGCCAGCAGTGGCGGGCTAGCGGGAGCATATGAGCAGTTCTTC
TRBV12-3/TRBV12-4	once	TRBJ1-2	NA	CASSSGQLYGYTF	TGTGCCAGCAGTTCAGGACAGCTCTATGGCTACACCTTC
TRBV7-2	once	TRBJ1-5	NA	CASSLDPFSNQPQHF	TGTGCCAGCAGCTTAGATCCGTTTAGCAATCAGCCCCAGCATTTT
TRBV19	NA	TRBJ2-1	NA	CASSAETDNEQFF	TGTGCCAGTAGTGCAGAGACTGACAATGAGCAGTTCTTC
TRBV6-6	NA	TRBJ2-7	NA	CASSSSGSTLYEQYF	TGTGCCAGCAGTTCAAGCGGTTCTACCCTCTACGAGCAGTACTTC
TRBV2	NA	TRBJ2-1	NA	CASSLERYSLYNEQFF	TGTGCCAGCAGCCTAGAGCGGTACAGCCTGTACAATGAGCAGTTCTTC
TRBV28	NA	TRBJ1-2	TRBD1	CASSFWTGGSSGYTF	TGTGCCAGCAGTTTTTGGACAGGGGGCTCCTCTGGCTACACCTTC
TRBV14	once	TRBJ2-3	NA	CASSQGGGRGDTQYF	TGTGCCAGCAGCCAAGGCGGGGGCCGGGGAGATACGCAGTATTTT
TRBV5-1	NA	TRBJ2-6	TRBD2	CASSPGGGSGANVLTF	TGCGCCAGCAGCCCGGGAGGCGGCTCTGGGGCCAACGTCCTGACTTTC
TRBV19	NA	TRBJ2-3	TRBD2	CASVPRGSGSTDTQYF	TGTGCCAGTGTACCTAGGGGTAGCGGGAGCACAGATACGCAGTATTTT
TRBV6-2/TRBV6-3	NA	TRBJ1-1	NA	CASSFRQNTEAFF	TGTGCCAGCAGTTTTCGACAGAACACTGAAGCTTTCTTT
TRBV3-1/TRBV3-2	NA	TRBJ2-1	TRBD2	CASSQPIAGVRYNEQFF	TGTGCCAGCAGCCAACCAATAGCGGGAGTTCGGTACAATGAGCAGTTCTTC
TRBV9	NA	TRBJ2-7	NA	CASSVAERHSYEQYF	TGTGCCAGCAGCGTAGCCGAGCGGCACTCCTACGAGCAGTACTTC